This T cell receptor (beta chain) is from a study of blood T cell repertoires in COVID-19. Study-wide context: Acute and convalescent COVID-19 specimens originated in the United States, Italy and Spain. The analysed material was cDNA or gDNA that came from T cells, B-cell-depleted T cells, or PBMCs.

In the authors' methods: Counts of nucleated cells, estimated from reference gene primer amplification, were obtained. TCRdb's copy holds only in-frame clones and misses some; the assay was immunoSEQ multiplex PCR. V, J and clone size are those of that table, while D and trimming were read from the DNA. Among under 150,000 clones listed, around 84% were seen once. The germline V and J ends were trimmed by 11 bases and 4 bases, with 14 bases remaining between them. The CDR3 length is 13 residues. The germline V gene encodes CDR1 SEHNR and CDR2 FQNEAQ (reference sequence). The sample taken for sequencing was peripheral blood. This chain joins TRBV7-9 and TRBJ2-2; TRBD1 might be the D (5 bases). This receptor was obtained from a woman between 45 and 65 years old with acute or convalescent COVID-19. The CDR3 loop reads CAYQQGATGELFF. CDR3 nucleotide sequence: TGTGCCTACCAGCAGGGTGCCACCGGGGAGCTGTTTTTT.